Listed here is a single T cell receptor beta chain. Its antigen is currently unknown. This sample was included in a study of cytomegalovirus exposure and HLA in healthy donors. Study outcomes and limitations: A later analysis found that most CMV-associated TCR beta chains appeared HLA-restricted. A further, later analysis showed that HLA-associated TCR beta chains (compared with equally common others) were more clonally expanded. Exclusion as indistinguishable affected some V segments, including TRBV6-2 and TRBV6-3.

The ends were cut back, 1 base at V and 1 base at J, with 7 bases in the middle. The CDR3 is 14 amino acids. CDR1 and CDR2 (germline): SGHNT, YENEEA. 60 Vbeta and 13 Jbeta primers were used in PCR. Some clones are missing from TCRdb's copy, which holds only in-frame ones; the method was immunoSEQ multiplex PCR. The data hold about 110,000 clones, with 71% observed a single time. The chain couples TRBV11-3 to TRBJ2-5; D gene unclear. Sample: PBMCs. This clonotype was obtained from a female donor in good health and CMV-seronegative. For the CDR3, the DNA is TGTGCCAGCAGCTTAGGAGGCCTCCAAGAGACCCAGTACTTC. Residues: CASSLGGLQETQYF.